This TCR beta chain was documented in a study of cytomegalovirus exposure and HLA in healthy donors. Points on this clone: Its antigen is as yet unknown.

Primers: 60 Vbeta forward and 13 Jbeta reverse. Libraries were prepared by immunoSEQ multiplex PCR; TCRdb keeps only in-frame clonotypes and omits some of them. The sample lists 150,000 to 200,000 clones; approximately 78% were seen once. General study points: It was reported that the classifier diagnosed cytomegalovirus status with high specificity and sensitivity in both the original and validation cohorts.

CDR3 length: 18 residues. CDR1 and CDR2 from the germline V gene are SEHNR and FQNEAQ (reference sequence). Germline trimming cut 3 bases from V and 3 bases from J; bases unmatched to any gene: 11. This chain joins TRBV7-9 and TRBJ1-4; TRBD1 matches at 9 bases. The sample comprised PBMCs. This clonotype was obtained from a woman aged 18-29 years in good health and CMV-seronegative. DNA for the CDR3: TGTGCCAGCAGCTTCGGCGGGACAGGGAATCGGGCTAATGAAAAACTGTTTTTT. Its protein product is CASSFGGTGNRANEKLFF.